This T cell receptor beta chain was found in a study of shared clonotypes between healthy human individuals. Researchers partitioned CD4+ cells into CD45RA+ naive and CD45RA-negative memory subsets. Repertoires were generated with immunoSEQ multiplex PCR, while TCRdb's copy carries only in-frame clones and drops some. The repertoire has about 1.5 million clones, roughly 96% of them found once; the top ten carry 0.95% to 1.5%. J gave up 0 bases and V 0 bases, and 2 bases lay outside the gene matches. CDR3 length: 15 amino acids. The V gene's germline CDR1 is SEHNR and CDR2 FQNEAQ (reference sequence).

The rearrangement links TRBV7-9 to TRBJ2-7; TRBD2 agrees at 7 bases. The sequencing sample was made of naive CD4+ T cells sorted from blood. Subset defined: CD45RA+ positively selected. The clonotype originates from a man aged 25-40 years in good health. CDR3 sequence reads: CASSLAGGPSYEQYF. DNA for the CDR3: TGTGCCAGCAGCTTAGCGGGAGGGCCCTCCTACGAGCAGTACTTC.